This T cell receptor beta chain was sequenced during a study of PD-1 blockade in mismatch repair-deficient tumors. The overall study: Enrolled about 2013-2017, patients had progressing, pretreated mismatch repair-deficient cancers of approximately 13 types.

Study results and caveats: Rapid post-treatment expansion, then contraction, generally preceding radiologic response, marked tumor-resident clones.

Regarding this clone: Its antigen is still unknown.

Clones were sequenced by immunoSEQ multiplex PCR, and TCRdb holds only the in-frame ones, with some missing. Of about 130,000 clones in the sample, roughly 86% were seen once. The length of the CDR3 is 12 residues. This receptor was identified in an adult with mismatch repair-deficient cancer. The sequences come from peripheral blood, collected 72 weeks after starting pembrolizumab. The chain has TRBV21-1 and TRBJ1-1. TRBV21-1 is listed as a pseudogene. For the CDR3, the DNA is TGTGCCAGCAGCAAAGGAGACACTGAAGCTTTCTTT. Translated: CASSKGDTEAFF.